This T cell receptor beta chain is from a study of T-cell reconstitution after alpha-beta-depleted transplantation in children. The CDR3 covers 13 residues. The V gene's germline CDR1 is SNHLY and CDR2 FYNNEI. Losses at the gene ends were 5 bases for V and 5 bases for J; bases not matched to a gene: 3. TCRbeta library construction was performed incorporating unique molecular identifiers. MiXCR, run by TCRdb on the PCR reads, gives a single entry per CDR3 protein. The table shows roughly 100,000 distinct CDR3 sequences, with 8% to 9% occurring only once. This clonotype has ten or more counts. This TCR was recovered from a human donor who donated a stem cell graft to a child with congenital amegakaryocytic thrombocytopenia. This sequence joins TRBV2 and TRBJ2-3; 8 bases align to TRBD2. Source: PBMCs from the stem cell graft donor, taken from the stem cell graft. CDR3 coding DNA: TGTGCCAGCAGTACGGGACTAGAAGATACGCAGTATTTT. The encoded protein is CASSTGLEDTQYF.